In its sample, the clone carrying this T cell receptor (beta chain) was seen many times. The antigen remains unidentified. Uncontrolled infection, other autoimmune disease, pregnancy and lactation each barred patients from inclusion. Fresh peripheral blood, 9.5 to 10 ml of it, supplied the PBMCs. The TCR beta CDR3 regions underwent amplification using RNA transcripts as the source. The TCR CDR3 was amplified in a first-round RT-PCR using the HTBI primer set. TCRdb analysed the multiplex PCR reads with MiXCR anew, one entry per CDR3 protein. The table has 500,000 to 650,000 distinct CDR3 sequences, approximately 14% seen once. These data originate in a study of T cells in Graves' hyperthyroidism and ophthalmopathy. Overall study results and limits: The model identified upcoming ophthalmopathy a median approximately six months ahead of onset.

This TCR was recovered from a woman in her 50s with Graves' ophthalmopathy. The sequenced material came from blood.

In DNA form, the CDR3 reads TGTGCCAGCAGCTTAGCCGGGGGAGCCGGTTTAATTTACGAGCAGTACTTC. It encodes CASSLAGGAGLIYEQYF. The rearrangement uses TRBV7-2 and TRBJ2-7; a weak D match, TRBD2 (6 bases). CDR1 SGHTA and CDR2 FQGNSA come from the germline V gene. V was clipped by 0 bases and J by 4 bases, with 19 bases between them. The CDR3 loop spans 17 amino acids.